A single sample gave rise to the 28 T cell receptor beta chains below, sequenced in a study of shared T cell receptors in the human thymus. Sequencing was performed with immunoSEQ multiplex PCR; in TCRdb, only in-frame clones are kept and a portion is missing. Of around 730,000 clones in the sample, 70% to 90% were seen once. The same sample was also studied in work on human thymus T cells.

Material: thymocytes. Every receptor here comes from a girl under three years old with a congenital heart defect.

This clone came up once. The chain combines TRBV28 with TRBJ2-3, with D perhaps TRBD2 (5 bases). Germline CDR1 and CDR2: MDHEN and SYDVKM. The germline V and J ends were trimmed by 6 bases and 7 bases, with 14 bases remaining between them. This CDR3 is built from 13 residues. This CDR3 reads CASRDWGLHTQYF. DNA for the CDR3: TGTGCCAGCAGGGACTGGGGTCTCCATACGCAGTATTTT.

The chain joins TRBV15 to TRBJ2-2; 7 bases are a match to TRBD1. Germline V gene data show CDR1 as LNHNV and CDR2 as YYDKDF (reference sequence). V dropped 8 bases and J dropped 1; count of bases not matched to a gene: 1. The CDR3 extends over 13 amino acids. CDR3 coding DNA: TGTGCCACCGGGACAGAGAACACCGGGGAGCTGTTTTTT. Its translation: CATGTENTGELFF.

The chain links TRBV25-1 to TRBJ2-7; unclear D gene. Trimming cost V 0 bases and J 0 bases, with 9 bases left between them. CDR3 size: 15 residues. The germline CDR1 and CDR2 sequences are MGHDK and SYGVNS. For the CDR3, the DNA is TGTGCCAGCAGTGAATACGGCGGTCCCTCCTACGAGCAGTACTTC. Its protein is CASSEYGGPSYEQYF.

The genes are TRBV15 and TRBJ2-7; D perhaps matches TRBD2 (6 bases). This CDR3 comprises 13 residues. Germline CDR1 LNHNV, CDR2 YYDKDF (reference sequence). Trimming left V 4 bases short and J 3 bases short, with 10 bases between. The CDR3 spells CATSKTSSYEQYF. CDR3 bases: TGTGCCACCAGCAAAACTAGCAGCTACGAGCAGTACTTC.

The chain has TRBV5-1 and TRBJ2-3; 10 bases agree with TRBD2. J gave up 6 bases and V 0 bases, and 4 bases lay outside the gene matches. This CDR3 is 15 amino acids long. The V gene's germline CDR1 is SGHRS and CDR2 YFSETQ. CDR3 in amino acids: CASSLERGGGDTQYF. CDR3 DNA: TGCGCCAGCAGCTTGGAGCGGGGGGGCGGGGATACGCAGTATTTT.

The chain combines TRBV4-1 with TRBJ2-7; the match to TRBD1 covers 9 bases. J lost 3 bases, V lost 0 bases, and 21 bases had no gene match. Germline V gives CDR1 MGHRA, CDR2 YSYEKL. This CDR3 region has 21 residues. CDR3 region: CASSQEGVQQDRGFSFYEQYF. DNA for the CDR3: TGCGCCAGCAGCCAAGAGGGTGTTCAGCAGGACAGGGGTTTCTCCTTCTACGAGCAGTACTTC.

The chain is built from TRBV6-5 and TRBJ2-3, with D possibly TRBD2 on 5 matching bases. V lost 8 bases, J lost 2 bases, and 14 bases lay in between. Per germline, CDR1 MNHEY and CDR2 SVGAGI. The CDR3 sequence is 14 residues long. The DNA for the CDR3 is TGTGCCAGCCACATGGCGGGCCACACAGATACGCAGTATTTT. Protein sequence: CASHMAGHTDTQYF.

CDR3 bases: TGTGCCAGCAGCCAGGGACAGGACTATGGCTACACCTTC. This sequence encodes CASSQGQDYGYTF. The rearrangement joins TRBV7-9 to TRBJ1-2; TRBD1 matches 8 bases. The length of the CDR3 is 13 residues. Trimming took 5 bases from V and 3 from J; bases not matched to a gene: 2. The V gene's germline CDR1 is SEHNR and CDR2 FQNEAQ (reference sequence).

The genes are TRBV28 and TRBJ1-5; 10 nucleotides match TRBD1. The trim removed 2 bases at V and 3 bases at J, leaving 13 bases unmatched. Germline V gene lookup returns CDR1 MDHEN and CDR2 SYDVKM. There are 19 residues in the CDR3. The CDR3: CASSLRGVGQGWNNQPQHF. The CDR3 nucleotides read TGTGCCAGCAGTTTACGCGGGGTGGGACAGGGGTGGAACAATCAGCCCCAGCATTTT.

The sample holds a few counts of this clone. One end of the junction fails to match germline, which may point to a read error. Other DNA sequences in the same sample also yield this CDR3. The V and J genes are TRBV15 and TRBJ1-6, with D tentatively TRBD1 (5 bases). The CDR3 is made up of 15 amino acids. The germline CDR1 and CDR2 sequences are LNHNV and YYDKDF (reference sequence). The CDR3 sequence is CATSRDIRTNSPLHF. In DNA form, the CDR3 reads TGTGCCACCAGCAGAGATATAAGGACAAATTCCCCCCTCCACTTT.

V is TRBV7-9 and J is TRBJ2-1; 9 bases are a match to TRBD2. CDR3 length: 15 amino acids. Germline V gene lookup returns CDR1 SEHNR and CDR2 FQNEAQ (reference sequence). V lost 0 bases and J lost 6; bases outside the gene matches: 3. CDR3 coding DNA: TGTGCCAGCAGCTTAGCTGGGACTAGCTTCAATGAGCAGTTCTTC. Residues: CASSLAGTSFNEQFF.

The J gene is TRBJ1-6, the V gene TRBV6-1; no firm D call. Trimming removed 6 bases at V and 5 bases at J, with 11 bases between. CDR1 is MNHNS, CDR2 SASEGT, per germline. The CDR3 consists of 14 residues. The CDR3 DNA reads as TGTGCCAGCAGGAGGGTAGATCATAATTCACCCCTCCACTTT. Its protein is CASRRVDHNSPLHF.

V is TRBV6-1 and J is TRBJ1-2, with 8 bases lining up with TRBD1. The CDR3 is 14 residues long. The germline gives CDR1 MNHNS, CDR2 SASEGT. With 5 bases clipped from V and 2 bases from J, the junction kept 4 bases outside the gene matches. This CDR3 is CASSWQGANYGYTF. The CDR3 nucleotides are TGTGCCAGCAGTTGGCAGGGGGCGAACTATGGCTACACCTTC.

About this clone: Different DNA sequences within this sample yield the same CDR3. The gene calls are TRBV28 and TRBJ1-5; TRBD1 aligns across 9 bases. The CDR3 is 14 amino acids. Germline assignment: CDR1 MDHEN and CDR2 SYDVKM. Trimming cost V 6 bases and J 4 bases; bases outside gene matches: 4. CDR3 in DNA: TGTGCCAGCAGCACCGGGACAGGGAATCAGCCCCAGCATTTT. This gives the protein CASSTGTGNQPQHF.

V usage is TRBV19 and J usage is TRBJ2-2; 8 bases are a match to TRBD1. Germline V gene sequence: CDR1 LNHDA, CDR2 SQIVND (reference sequence). V dropped 4 bases and J dropped 5; count of bases not matched to a gene: 6. This CDR3 has 15 amino acids. CDR3 nucleotide sequence: TGTGCCAGTAGTAGGGGGGACAGGTGGACCGGGGAGCTGTTTTTT. Amino acid sequence: CASSRGDRWTGELFF. The whole variable domain, remainder taken from reference TRBV19 and TRBJ2-2, is DGGITQSPKYLFRKEGQNVTLSCEQNLNHDAMYWYRQDPGQGLRLIYYSQIVNDFQKGDIAEGYSVSREKKESFPLTVTSAQKNPTAFYLCASSRGDRWTGELFFGEGSRLTVL.

This clone came up once. This chain uses TRBV5-5 with TRBJ1-3; D gene uncertain. Per the germline V gene, CDR1 is SGHKS and CDR2 is YYEKEE (reference sequence). V was shortened by 5 bases and J by 0 bases, with 12 bases between the two germline ends. The CDR3 is 15 residues long. CDR3 DNA: TGTGCCAGCAGTCCAGATGGAGGCTCTGGAAACACCATATATTTT. Protein: CASSPDGGSGNTIYF.

V is TRBV5-1 and J is TRBJ1-3, with no clear D. Germline values: CDR1 SGHRS, CDR2 YFSETQ. There are 15 residues in the CDR3. V was trimmed by 0 bases and J by 2 bases, leaving 9 bases between them. In nucleotides, the CDR3 is TGCGCCAGCAGCTTGGCCGGCGGGACTGGAAACACCATATATTTT. Its protein product is CASSLAGGTGNTIYF.

This rearrangement joins TRBV5-1 to TRBJ1-1; 7 positions agree with TRBD1. Germline CDR1 and CDR2: SGHRS and YFSETQ. V lost 4 bases and J lost 5; bases outside the gene matches: 5. The CDR3 spans 13 residues. This CDR3 reads CASSVTGYTEAFF. CDR3 sequence (DNA): TGCGCCAGCAGCGTGACAGGGTATACTGAAGCTTTCTTT.

V is TRBV6-6 and J is TRBJ2-5; D perhaps matches TRBD2 (6 bases). CDR1 is MNHNY and CDR2 is SVGAGI in the germline V gene (reference sequence). V was shortened by 6 bases and J by 3 bases, with 17 bases between the two germline ends. The CDR3 contains 15 residues. CDR3 in DNA: TGTGCCAGCAGCCGGGGTTCGACGGGGGAAGAGACCCAGTACTTC. As protein: CASSRGSTGEETQYF.

This clone was seen a handful of times. The chain couples TRBV28 to TRBJ2-5, with 12 bases identical to TRBD2. J was trimmed by 4 bases and V by 4 bases; bases with no gene match: 19. Germline V gives CDR1 MDHEN, CDR2 SYDVKM. The CDR3 length is 20 residues. The chain's CDR3 is CASSSQQGASGGADGETQYF. Written as DNA, the CDR3 is TGTGCCAGCAGTTCCCAACAGGGAGCTAGCGGGGGGGCCGATGGAGAGACCCAGTACTTC.

The genes are TRBV5-1 and TRBJ1-2; TRBD1 is a possible D gene (6 bases). The CDR3 totals 22 residues. V dropped 6 bases and J dropped 2 bases, with 38 bases sitting between them. CDR1 is SGHRS and CDR2 is YFSETQ in the germline V gene. CDR3 in DNA: TGCGCCAGCACTAGAGTACTAACGCCCTCCGGGACATCCAAGAACTCGAACTATGGCTACACCTTC. Protein product: CASTRVLTPSGTSKNSNYGYTF. The full variable domain, with the rest looked up from reference TRBV5-1 and TRBJ1-2, is KAGVTQTPRYLIKTRGQQVTLSCSPISGHRSVSWYQQTPGQGLQFLFEYFSETQRNKGNFPGRFSGRQFSNSRSEMNVSTLELGDSALYLCASTRVLTPSGTSKNSNYGYTFGSGTRLTVV.

As regards this clone: Germline is not matched at one junction end, which may reflect a read error. Additional DNA sequences in this sample encode the identical CDR3. The chain joins TRBV5-1 to TRBJ1-6; D is unclear. The CDR3 length is 15 residues. In germline, CDR1 is SGHRS, CDR2 YFSETQ. DNA of the CDR3: TGCGCCAGCAGCTTGATGCGGCAAATTAATTCCCCCCTCCACTTT. The encoded protein is CASSLMRQINSPLHF. Full variable domain (outside the CDR3, taken from reference TRBV5-1 and TRBJ1-6): KAGVTQTPRYLIKTRGQQVTLSCSPISGHRSVSWYQQTPGQGLQFLFEYFSETQRNKGNFPGRFSGRQFSNSRSEMNVSTLELGDSALYLCASSLMRQINSPLHFGNGTRLTVT.

The V call is TRBV7-9, the J call TRBJ1-6; D is unclear. V gave up 3 bases and J gave up 3 bases, with 15 bases separating them. Germline V gives CDR1 SEHNR, CDR2 FQNEAQ (reference sequence). CDR3 size: 17 residues. The CDR3 sequence: CASSLEVVAIYNSPLHF. Written as DNA, the CDR3 is TGTGCCAGCAGCTTGGAGGTGGTGGCCATCTATAATTCACCCCTCCACTTT.

The chain recombines TRBV6-1 with TRBJ1-1; the D gene is possibly TRBD1 (6 bases). V lost 7 bases to trimming and J lost 11 bases, with 23 bases between them. The CDR3 contains 14 residues. CDR1 is MNHNS and CDR2 is SASEGT in the germline V gene. The CDR3 bases are TGTGCCAGCAATCGCGACAGGCCTATAAGGGCGGCTTTCTTT. Translated: CASNRDRPIRAAFF.

V and J are TRBV19 and TRBJ1-1, with D tentatively TRBD1 (5 bases). Germline V gene lookup returns CDR1 LNHDA and CDR2 SQIVND (reference sequence). Trimming pared 6 bases from V and 6 bases from J, leaving 14 bases between. This CDR3 has 13 amino acids. CDR3: CASRSGAGAEAFF. The CDR3 region has the DNA TGTGCCAGTAGATCTGGCGCGGGGGCTGAAGCTTTCTTT.

The V and J genes are TRBV28 and TRBJ2-7; 9 nucleotides line up with TRBD1. The CDR3 loop spans 14 amino acids. J gave up 2 bases and V 6 bases, and 5 bases lay outside the gene matches. The germline gives CDR1 MDHEN, CDR2 SYDVKM. The CDR3 DNA follows: TGTGCCAGCAGAGCCCGGACAGGGGCCTACGAGCAGTACTTC. Protein: CASRARTGAYEQYF.

The chain has TRBV6-5 and TRBJ1-6; D perhaps matches TRBD1 (5 bases). Deletions cut 6 bases from V and 7 bases from J, with 16 bases between. Germline-derived CDR1 and CDR2 are MNHEY and SVGAGI. The CDR3 has 15 residues. DNA of the CDR3: TGTGCCAGCAGCCCTGCCGACAGACCAAATTCACCCCTCCACTTT. This encodes CASSPADRPNSPLHF.

The gene calls are TRBV28 and TRBJ2-7; D is possibly TRBD1 (6 bases). CDR1 is MDHEN and CDR2 is SYDVKM in the germline V gene. The CDR3 sequence is 15 residues long. V lost 5 bases and J lost 7, with 21 bases in between. In nucleotides, the CDR3 is TGTGCCAGCAGTCCCCTGGACAGCCTCTACGAGGAGCAGTACTTC. Protein: CASSPLDSLYEEQYF.